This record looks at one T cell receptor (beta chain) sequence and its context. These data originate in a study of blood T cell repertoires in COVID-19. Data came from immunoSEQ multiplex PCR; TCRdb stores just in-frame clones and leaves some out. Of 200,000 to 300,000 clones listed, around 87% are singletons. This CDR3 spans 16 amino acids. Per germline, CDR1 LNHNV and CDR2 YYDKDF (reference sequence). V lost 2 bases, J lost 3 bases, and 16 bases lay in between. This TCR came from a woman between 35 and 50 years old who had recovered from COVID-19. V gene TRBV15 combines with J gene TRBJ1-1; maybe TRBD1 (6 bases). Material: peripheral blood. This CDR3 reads CATSRSSGGSYTEAFF. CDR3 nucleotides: TGTGCCACCAGCAGAAGCTCGGGGGGCTCGTACACTGAAGCTTTCTTT.